Below are 18 T cell receptor beta chains sequenced from a single sample in a study of patients and donors after allogeneic stem cell transplantation (dated by TCRdb to between 2020 and 2021). The library was generated by RT-PCR. The instrument was a NextSeq 550. TCRdb cleaned the public reads at Q25 with fastp, built clones with MiXCR and kept in-frame beta chains. Rows with a matching CDR3 protein are joined into one entry that keeps the most common DNA and genes. The sample table contains fewer than 75,000 distinct CDR3 sequences; only one count was recorded for 26% of them. Clones ranked in the top ten supply 26% of the sample. The specimen was blood, either unsorted or a sorted T cell fraction (not recorded which). The receptor set was obtained from a human donor who was either an allogeneic HSCT recipient or a stem cell or donor lymphocyte infusion donor (not recorded which). It is not recorded whose cells these are; they may come from a transplant donor.

This clonotype was found many times. V gene TRBV15 combines with J gene TRBJ1-2, with D tentatively TRBD1 (6 bases). V lost 4 bases and J lost 4, with 10 bases in between. Per the germline V gene, CDR1 is LNHNV and CDR2 is YYDKDF (reference sequence). The CDR3 loop spans 13 amino acids. The CDR3 DNA reads as TGTGCCACCAGCAACGACAGGACCTATGGCTACACCTTC. Translation: CATSNDRTYGYTF. The full variable domain, its missing parts supplied by reference TRBV15 and TRBJ1-2, is DAMVIQNPRYQVTQFGKPVTLSCSQTLNHNVMYWYQQKSSQAPKLLFHYYDKDFNNEADTPDNFQSRRPNTSFCFLDIRSPGLGDTAMYLCATSNDRTYGYTFGSGTRLTVV.

This clonotype was seen more than once but under ten times. The J gene is TRBJ2-3, the V gene TRBV20-1; weak D call: TRBD2 (5 bases). Trimming removed 6 bases at V and 0 bases at J, with 16 bases between. Germline CDR1 and CDR2: DFQATT and SNEGSKA (reference sequence). The CDR3 covers 15 residues. The CDR3 here is CSAHKGAVSTDTQYF. DNA for the CDR3: TGCAGTGCCCATAAGGGAGCGGTTAGCACAGATACGCAGTATTTT.

The rearrangement links TRBV20-1 to TRBJ2-1; 11 bases are shared with TRBD1. The CDR3 runs to 15 residues. Trimming cost V 2 bases and J 8 bases; bases outside gene matches: 8. Germline values: CDR1 DFQATT, CDR2 SNEGSKA (reference sequence). CDR3 protein: CSARSDRGLRDEQFF. The CDR3 bases are TGCAGTGCTAGATCGGACAGGGGGCTTAGGGATGAGCAGTTCTTC.

The chain uses TRBV5-1 and TRBJ2-7; 10 bases are a match to TRBD1. The CDR3 contains 16 residues. With 0 bases clipped from V and 3 bases from J, the junction kept 6 bases outside the gene matches. The V gene's germline CDR1 is SGHRS and CDR2 YFSETQ. The CDR3 sequence: CASSLGQGASLYEQYF. In nucleotides, the CDR3 is TGCGCCAGCAGCTTGGGACAGGGGGCGTCCCTCTACGAGCAGTACTTC.

The chain links TRBV9 to TRBJ1-1; 8 bases match TRBD1. The CDR3 sequence is 15 residues long. The V gene's germline CDR1 is SGDLS and CDR2 YYNGEE. V shed 4 bases, J shed 4 bases, and the junction held 9 bases outside the gene matches. CDR3 residues: CASSPRTGYGTEAFF. CDR3 coding DNA: TGTGCCAGCAGCCCTAGGACAGGGTACGGCACTGAAGCTTTCTTT. The entire variable domain, with the rest obtained from reference TRBV9 and TRBJ1-1, is as follows: DSGVTQTPKHLITATGQRVTLRCSPRSGDLSVYWYQQSLDQGLQFLIQYYNGEERAKGNILERFSAQQFPDLHSELNLSSLELGDSALYFCASSPRTGYGTEAFFGQGTRLTVV.

The V gene is TRBV15, the J gene TRBJ2-7; 7 nucleotides align to TRBD1. Per germline, CDR1 LNHNV and CDR2 YYDKDF (reference sequence). The CDR3 length is 15 residues. V trimming: 1 base; J trimming: 2 bases; junction bases outside the gene matches: 5. CDR3 sequence (DNA): TGTGCCACCAGCAGAGCTGAGACAGGGACCTACGAGCAGTACTTC. Encoded protein: CATSRAETGTYEQYF.

The CDR3, as DNA: TGCAGTGCAATAGCGGATTCCTACAATGAGCAGTTCTTC. It specifies CSAIADSYNEQFF. The chain couples TRBV20-1 to TRBJ2-1; perhaps TRBD2 as D (6 bases). CDR1 and CDR2 (germline): DFQATT, SNEGSKA (reference sequence). The V end was cut by 6 bases, the J end by 1 base, with 10 bases between. The CDR3 contains 13 residues.

The gene calls are TRBV7-3 and TRBJ1-1, with D possibly matching TRBD1 (5 bases). This CDR3 spans 14 amino acids. V lost 3 bases and J 4 bases, leaving 12 bases between the germline ends. In germline, CDR1 is SGHTA, CDR2 FQGTGA. The CDR3 loop is CASSFFRGLTEAFF. CDR3 DNA: TGTGCCAGCAGCTTCTTTAGGGGCCTCACTGAAGCTTTCTTT.

In this sample, this clonotype turned up a few times. The chain employs TRBV7-2 and TRBJ1-5, with D perhaps matching TRBD1 (5 bases). Trimming left V 5 bases short and J 0 bases short, with 11 bases between. This CDR3 spans 15 amino acids. Germline V gene lookup returns CDR1 SGHTA and CDR2 FQGNSA. The CDR3 loop reads CASSPGINSNQPQHF. CDR3 nucleotide sequence: TGTGCCAGCAGCCCAGGGATTAATAGCAATCAGCCCCAGCATTTT.

In its sample, this clonotype was seen a few times. The chain recombines TRBV9 with TRBJ1-1; TRBD1 matches 7 bases. The CDR3 is 14 amino acids. The ends lost 1 base at V and 6 bases at J; junction bases unmatched: 6. CDR1 and CDR2 from the germline V gene are SGDLS and YYNGEE. The CDR3 sequence is CASSVSTGPPEAFF. The CDR3, as DNA: TGTGCCAGCAGCGTATCGACAGGGCCCCCTGAAGCTTTCTTT.

The rearrangement links TRBV5-5 to TRBJ1-3, with TRBD1 matching 9 bases. Germline CDR1 reads SGHKS; CDR2 reads YYEKEE (reference sequence). CDR3 size: 14 residues. With 0 bases clipped from V and 7 bases from J, the junction kept 2 bases outside the gene matches. The CDR3 DNA reads as TGTGCCAGCAGCTTGGCCGGACAGGGGAACACCATATATTTT. Translation: CASSLAGQGNTIYF.

This clonotype has a count of ten or more. The chain recombines TRBV3-1 with TRBJ1-4; D unclear. Trimming removed 4 bases at V and 7 bases at J, with 10 bases between. CDR1 is LGHDT, CDR2 YNNKEL, per germline (reference sequence). This CDR3 is 13 amino acids long. The CDR3 DNA sequence: TGTGCCAGCAGCCCGTCGCACAGTGAAAAACTGTTTTTT. Residues: CASSPSHSEKLFF.

This clonotype occurred a few times. The V and J genes are TRBV21-1 and TRBJ2-7. TRBV21-1 is a recognized pseudogene. The CDR3 is made up of 11 amino acids. The CDR3 region has the DNA TGTGCCATATCCATTTACTACGAGCAGTACTTC. Its translation: CAISIYYEQYF.

The V call is TRBV5-5, the J call TRBJ1-2; D call uncertain. The CDR3 consists of 15 residues. V lost 3 bases, J lost 4 bases, and 16 bases lay in between. The germline CDR1 and CDR2 sequences are SGHKS and YYEKEE (reference sequence). Here the CDR3 DNA reads TGTGCCAGCAGCTCGAACGTCTGGAGTTCCTATGGCTACACCTTC. Protein sequence: CASSSNVWSSYGYTF.

CDR3 coding DNA: TGCGCCAGCAGCTTGCTTAAACCCATGAACACTGAAGCTTTCTTT. Protein sequence: CASSLLKPMNTEAFF. The chain joins TRBV5-1 to TRBJ1-1, with unresolved D. From germline, CDR1 is SGHRS and CDR2 YFSETQ. V was shortened by 1 base and J by 0 bases, with 10 bases between the two germline ends. The CDR3 length is 15 residues.

The sample holds a few counts of this clonotype. This rearrangement joins TRBV30 to TRBJ1-6, with D unclear. Germline CDR1 and CDR2: GTSNPN and SVGIG (reference sequence). Deletions cut 0 bases from V and 4 bases from J, with 10 bases between. The length of the CDR3 is 15 residues. The CDR3 reads CAWSVLGTYNSPLHF. Written as DNA, the CDR3 is TGTGCCTGGAGTGTACTGGGCACTTATAATTCACCCCTCCACTTT. Combining the CDR3 with reference TRBV30 and TRBJ1-6 gives the whole variable domain SQTIHQWPATLVQPVGSPLSLECTVEGTSNPNLYWYRQAAGRGLQLLFYSVGIGQISSEVPQNLSASRPQDRQFILSSKKLLLSDSGFYLCAWSVLGTYNSPLHFGNGTRLTVT.

The CDR3 spells CASSFLTKGPGDYGYTF. Written as DNA, the CDR3 is TGCGCCAGCAGCTTTTTGACGAAGGGACCGGGCGACTATGGCTACACCTTC. The chain carries TRBV5-1 and TRBJ1-2; perhaps TRBD1 as D (5 bases). This CDR3 region has 17 residues. Germline V gives CDR1 SGHRS, CDR2 YFSETQ. V lost 2 bases and J lost 3, with 20 bases in between.

The genes are TRBV6-6 and TRBJ2-2, with a weak D call TRBD2 (6 bases). The CDR3 spans 16 residues. Germline V gene data show CDR1 as MNHNY and CDR2 as SVGAGI (reference sequence). V was trimmed by 2 bases and J by 3 bases, leaving 13 bases between them. CDR3 in DNA: TGTGCCAGCAGTTACCCCGGGACTGTTTACACCGGGGAGCTGTTTTTT. Translation: CASSYPGTVYTGELFF.